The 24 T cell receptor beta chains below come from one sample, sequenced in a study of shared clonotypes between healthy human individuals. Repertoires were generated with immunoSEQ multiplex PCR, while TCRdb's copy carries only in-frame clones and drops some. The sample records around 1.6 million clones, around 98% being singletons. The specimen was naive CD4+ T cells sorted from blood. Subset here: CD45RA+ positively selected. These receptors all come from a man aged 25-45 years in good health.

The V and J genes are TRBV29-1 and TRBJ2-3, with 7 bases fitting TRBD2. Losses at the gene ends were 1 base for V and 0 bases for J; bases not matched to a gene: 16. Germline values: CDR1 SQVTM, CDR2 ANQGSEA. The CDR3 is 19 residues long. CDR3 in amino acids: CSVEGVGAGTSSSTDTQYF. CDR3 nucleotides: TGCAGCGTTGAAGGGGTAGGAGCGGGAACATCCTCTAGCACAGATACGCAGTATTTT.

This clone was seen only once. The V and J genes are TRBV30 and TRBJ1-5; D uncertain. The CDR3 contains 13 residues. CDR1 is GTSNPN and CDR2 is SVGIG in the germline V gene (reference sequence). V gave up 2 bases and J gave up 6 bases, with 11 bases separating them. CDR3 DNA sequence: TGTGCCTGGAGTACCCTCCCGGGTCAGCCCCAGCATTTT. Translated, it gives CAWSTLPGQPQHF.

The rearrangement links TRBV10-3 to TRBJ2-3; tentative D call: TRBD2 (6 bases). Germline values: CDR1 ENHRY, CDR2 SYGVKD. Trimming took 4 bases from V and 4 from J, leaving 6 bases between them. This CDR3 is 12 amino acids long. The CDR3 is CAISGDSDTQYF. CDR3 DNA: TGTGCCATCAGTGGGGACTCAGATACGCAGTATTTT.

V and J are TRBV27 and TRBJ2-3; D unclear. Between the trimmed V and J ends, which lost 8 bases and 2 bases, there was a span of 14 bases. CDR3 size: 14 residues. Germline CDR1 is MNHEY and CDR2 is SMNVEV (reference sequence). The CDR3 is CASVSRYDTDTQYF. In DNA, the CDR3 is TGTGCCAGCGTCTCCAGGTACGACACAGATACGCAGTATTTT.

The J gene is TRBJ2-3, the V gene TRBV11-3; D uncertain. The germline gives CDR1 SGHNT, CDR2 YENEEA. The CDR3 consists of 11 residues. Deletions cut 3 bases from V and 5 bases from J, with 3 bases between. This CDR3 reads CASSFGDTQYF. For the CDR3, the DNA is TGTGCCAGCAGCTTTGGAGATACGCAGTATTTT. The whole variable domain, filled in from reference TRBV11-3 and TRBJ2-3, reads EAGVVQSPRYKIIEKKQPVAFWCNPISGHNTLYWYLQNLGQGPELLIRYENEEAVDDSQLPKDRFSAERLKGVDSTLKIQPAELGDSAVYLCASSFGDTQYFGPGTRLTVL.

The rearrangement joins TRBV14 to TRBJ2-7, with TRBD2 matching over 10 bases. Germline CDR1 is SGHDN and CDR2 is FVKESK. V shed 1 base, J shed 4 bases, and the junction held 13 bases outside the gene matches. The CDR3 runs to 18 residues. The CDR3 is CASSQGYKREGRRYEQYF. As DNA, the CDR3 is TGTGCCAGCAGCCAAGGTTACAAGCGGGAGGGGAGGCGGTACGAGCAGTACTTC.

CDR3 sequence (DNA): TGTGCTAGTGGTTCTGCGCCAGATACGCAGTATTTT. It is translated as CASGSAPDTQYF. The gene calls are TRBV12-5 and TRBJ2-3, with D hard to call. The CDR3 has 12 residues. With 4 bases removed from V and 4 bases from J, the gap between germline ends came to 6 bases. Per germline, CDR1 LGHNT and CDR2 FRNRAP.

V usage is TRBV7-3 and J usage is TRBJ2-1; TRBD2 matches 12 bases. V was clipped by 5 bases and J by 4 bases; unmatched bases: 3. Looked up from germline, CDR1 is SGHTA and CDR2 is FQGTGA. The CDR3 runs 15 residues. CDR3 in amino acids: CASSQLAGGYNEQFF. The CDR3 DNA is TGTGCCAGCAGCCAACTAGCGGGAGGTTACAATGAGCAGTTCTTC. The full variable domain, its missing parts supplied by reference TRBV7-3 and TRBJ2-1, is GAGVSQTPSNKVTEKGKYVELRCDPISGHTALYWYRQSLGQGPEFLIYFQGTGAADDSGLPNDRFFAVRPEGSVSTLKIQRTERGDSAVYLCASSQLAGGYNEQFFGPGTRLTVL.

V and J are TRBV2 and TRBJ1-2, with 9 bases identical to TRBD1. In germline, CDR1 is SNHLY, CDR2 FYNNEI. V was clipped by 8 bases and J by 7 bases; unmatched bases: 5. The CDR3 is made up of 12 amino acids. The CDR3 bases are TGTGCCAGCCATACAGGGGGCGGTGGCTACACCTTC. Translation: CASHTGGGGYTF. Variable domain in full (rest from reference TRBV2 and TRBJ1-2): EPEVTQTPSHQVTQMGQEVILRCVPISNHLYFYWYRQILGQKVEFLVSFYNNEISEKSEIFDDQFSVERPDGSNFTLKIRSTKLEDSAMYFCASHTGGGGYTFGSGTRLTVV.

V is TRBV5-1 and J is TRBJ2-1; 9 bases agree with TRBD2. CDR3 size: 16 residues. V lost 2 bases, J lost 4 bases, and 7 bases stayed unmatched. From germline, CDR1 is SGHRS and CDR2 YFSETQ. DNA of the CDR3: TGCGCCAGCAGCTTTGAGGGCGGGAGGGGATACAATGAGCAGTTCTTC. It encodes CASSFEGGRGYNEQFF.

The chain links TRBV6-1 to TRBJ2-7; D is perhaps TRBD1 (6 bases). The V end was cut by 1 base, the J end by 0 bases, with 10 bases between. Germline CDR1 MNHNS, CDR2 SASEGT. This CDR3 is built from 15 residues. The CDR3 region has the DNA TGTGCCAGCAGTGAAGGGACAGCGTTCTCCTACGAGCAGTACTTC. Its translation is CASSEGTAFSYEQYF.

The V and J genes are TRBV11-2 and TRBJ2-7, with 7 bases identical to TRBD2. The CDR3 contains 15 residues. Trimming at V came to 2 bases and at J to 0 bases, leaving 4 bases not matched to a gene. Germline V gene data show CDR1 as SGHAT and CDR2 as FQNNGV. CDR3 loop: CASSLSGGLSYEQYF. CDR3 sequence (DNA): TGTGCCAGCAGCTTATCGGGGGGACTCTCCTACGAGCAGTACTTC. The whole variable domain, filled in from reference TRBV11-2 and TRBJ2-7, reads EAGVAQSPRYKIIEKRQSVAFWCNPISGHATLYWYQQILGQGPKLLIQFQNNGVVDDSQLPKDRFSAERLKGVDSTLKIQPAKLEDSAVYLCASSLSGGLSYEQYFGPGTRLTVT.

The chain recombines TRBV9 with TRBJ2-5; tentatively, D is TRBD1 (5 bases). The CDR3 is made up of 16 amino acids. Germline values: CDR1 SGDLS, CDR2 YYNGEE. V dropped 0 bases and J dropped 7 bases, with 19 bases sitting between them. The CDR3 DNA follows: TGTGCCAGCAGCGTAGGGATCTGGACAACTGTGCGGACCCAGTACTTC. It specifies CASSVGIWTTVRTQYF.

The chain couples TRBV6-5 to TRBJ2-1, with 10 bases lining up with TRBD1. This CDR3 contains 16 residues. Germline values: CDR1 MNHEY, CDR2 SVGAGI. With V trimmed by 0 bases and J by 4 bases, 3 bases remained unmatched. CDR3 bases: TGTGCCAGCAGTTACTCCCGGACAGGGGGATACAATGAGCAGTTCTTC. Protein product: CASSYSRTGGYNEQFF.

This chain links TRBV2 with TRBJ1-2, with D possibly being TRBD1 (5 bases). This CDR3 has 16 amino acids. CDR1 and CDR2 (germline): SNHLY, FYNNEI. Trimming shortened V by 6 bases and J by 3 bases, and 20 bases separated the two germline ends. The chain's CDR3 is CASRKGESSFDYGYTF. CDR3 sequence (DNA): TGTGCCAGCAGAAAAGGGGAAAGTTCGTTTGACTATGGCTACACCTTC.

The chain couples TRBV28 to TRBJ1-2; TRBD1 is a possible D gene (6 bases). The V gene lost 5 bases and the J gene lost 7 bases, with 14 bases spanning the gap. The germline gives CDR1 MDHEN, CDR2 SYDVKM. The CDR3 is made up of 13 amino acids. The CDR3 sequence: CASSPGQTSGYTF. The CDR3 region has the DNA TGTGCCAGCAGTCCCGGACAGACAAGTGGCTACACCTTC.

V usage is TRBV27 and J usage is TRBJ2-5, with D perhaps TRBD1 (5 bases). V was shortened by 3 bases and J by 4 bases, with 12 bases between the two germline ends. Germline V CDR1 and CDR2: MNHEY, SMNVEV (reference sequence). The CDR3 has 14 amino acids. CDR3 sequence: CASSFRVVGETQYF. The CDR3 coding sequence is TGTGCCAGCAGTTTCAGGGTAGTGGGAGAGACCCAGTACTTC.

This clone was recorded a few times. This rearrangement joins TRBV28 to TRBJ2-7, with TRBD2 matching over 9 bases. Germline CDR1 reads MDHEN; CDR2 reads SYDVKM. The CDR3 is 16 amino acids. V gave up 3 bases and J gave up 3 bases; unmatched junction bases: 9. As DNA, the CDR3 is TGTGCCAGCAGTTTCCCCTTAGCGGGAGTTAGCTACGAGCAGTACTTC. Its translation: CASSFPLAGVSYEQYF. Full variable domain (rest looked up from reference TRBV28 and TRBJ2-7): DVKVTQSSRYLVKRTGEKVFLECVQDMDHENMFWYRQDPGLGLRLIYFSYDVKMKEKGDIPEGYSVSREKKERFSLILESASTNQTSMYLCASSFPLAGVSYEQYFGPGTRLTVT.

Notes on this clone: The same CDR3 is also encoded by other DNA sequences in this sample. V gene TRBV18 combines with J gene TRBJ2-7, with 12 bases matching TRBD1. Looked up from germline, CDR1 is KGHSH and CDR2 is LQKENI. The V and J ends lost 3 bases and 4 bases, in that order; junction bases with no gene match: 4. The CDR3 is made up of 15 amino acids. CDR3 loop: CASSPGQGASYEQYF. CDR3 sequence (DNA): TGTGCCAGCTCACCGGGACAGGGGGCGTCGTACGAGCAGTACTTC. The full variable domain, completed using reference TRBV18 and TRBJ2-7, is NAGVMQNPRHLVRRRGQEARLRCSPMKGHSHVYWYRQLPEEGLKFMVYLQKENIIDESGMPKERFSAEFPKEGPSILRIQQVVRGDSAAYFCASSPGQGASYEQYFGPGTRLTVT.

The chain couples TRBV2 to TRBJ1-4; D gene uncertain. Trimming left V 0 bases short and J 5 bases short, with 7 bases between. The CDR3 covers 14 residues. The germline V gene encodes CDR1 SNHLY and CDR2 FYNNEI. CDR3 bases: TGTGCCAGCAGTGAAGCGGTGGGGAATGAAAAACTGTTTTTT. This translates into CASSEAVGNEKLFF.

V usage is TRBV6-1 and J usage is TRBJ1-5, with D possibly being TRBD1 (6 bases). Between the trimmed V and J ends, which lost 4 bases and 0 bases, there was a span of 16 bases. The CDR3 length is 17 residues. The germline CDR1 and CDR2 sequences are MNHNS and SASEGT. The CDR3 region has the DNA TGTGCCAGCAGTGGCAGGACAGCGGGTTATAGCAATCAGCCCCAGCATTTT. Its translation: CASSGRTAGYSNQPQHF.

CDR3 amino acids: CASSSSGRAYNEQFF. Written as DNA, the CDR3 is TGCGCCAGCAGCTCAAGCGGGAGGGCCTACAATGAGCAGTTCTTC. V gene TRBV5-1 combines with J gene TRBJ2-1, with TRBD2 matching 10 bases. Trimming removed 3 bases from V and 2 bases from J; junction bases left unmatched: 2. The CDR3 contains 15 residues. Germline CDR1 and CDR2: SGHRS and YFSETQ.

For the CDR3, the DNA is TGTGCCAGCAGCCAAGGGGTCCCTTCCACAACAACCTACGAGCAGTACTTC. Translated: CASSQGVPSTTTYEQYF. This rearrangement joins TRBV14 to TRBJ2-7; the D is unclear. Germline CDR1 is SGHDN and CDR2 is FVKESK. This CDR3 has 17 residues. V was trimmed by 1 base and J by 2 bases, leaving 18 bases between them.

CDR3 DNA sequence: TGCGCCAGCAGTCACATCTTGGGGTTCTGCAATCAGCCCCAGCATTTT. This encodes CASSHILGFCNQPQHF. The V and J genes are TRBV23-1 and TRBJ1-5; D call uncertain. TRBV23-1 counts as an open reading frame of uncertain function. Trimming pared 3 bases from V and 2 bases from J, leaving 14 bases between. This CDR3 has 16 residues.